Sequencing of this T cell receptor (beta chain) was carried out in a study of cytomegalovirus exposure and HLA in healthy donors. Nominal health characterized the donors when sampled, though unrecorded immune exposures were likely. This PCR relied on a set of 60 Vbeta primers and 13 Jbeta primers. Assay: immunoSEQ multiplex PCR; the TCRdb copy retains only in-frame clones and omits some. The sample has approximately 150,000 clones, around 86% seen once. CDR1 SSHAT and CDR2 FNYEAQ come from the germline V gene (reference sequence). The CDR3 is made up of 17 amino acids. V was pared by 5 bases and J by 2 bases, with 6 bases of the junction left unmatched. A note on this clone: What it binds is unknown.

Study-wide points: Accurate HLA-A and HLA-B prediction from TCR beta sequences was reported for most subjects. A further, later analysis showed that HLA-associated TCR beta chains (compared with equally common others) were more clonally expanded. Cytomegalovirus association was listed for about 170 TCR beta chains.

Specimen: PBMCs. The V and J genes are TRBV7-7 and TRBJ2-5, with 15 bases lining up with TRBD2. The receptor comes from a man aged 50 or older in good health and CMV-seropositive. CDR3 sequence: CASSPGLAGGQQETQYF. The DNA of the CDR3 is TGTGCCAGCAGCCCGGGACTAGCGGGGGGACAACAAGAGACCCAGTACTTC. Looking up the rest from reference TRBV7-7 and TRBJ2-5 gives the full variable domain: GAGVSQSPRYKVTKRGQDVTLRCDPISSHATLYWYQQALGQGPEFLTYFNYEAQPDKSGLPSDRFSAERPEGSISTLTIQRTEQRDSAMYRCASSPGLAGGQQETQYFGPGTRLLVL.